This T cell receptor beta chain was profiled in a study of PD-1 blockade in classical Hodgkin lymphoma. Trimming took 3 bases from V and 0 from J; bases not matched to a gene: 6. This CDR3 has 17 residues. CDR1 is SNHLY and CDR2 is FYNNEI in the germline V gene. Documented time point: newly diagnosed, previously untreated cHL patient sample. The assay was immunoSEQ multiplex PCR, and TCRdb's table has in-frame clones only and misses some. Of some 23,000 clones detected, around 94% appear once; the ten largest clones hold approximately 4%. This TCR derives from a human donor with classical Hodgkin lymphoma. Sequenced material: peripheral blood mononuclear cells (PBMCs). The rearrangement links TRBV2 to TRBJ2-1; 9 bases line up with TRBD2. This chain's CDR3 is CASSDGLAGLSYNEQFF. DNA of the CDR3: TGTGCCAGCAGTGATGGGCTAGCGGGGCTCTCCTACAATGAGCAGTTCTTC.